Sequencing of this T cell receptor (beta chain) was carried out in a study of blood T cell repertoires in COVID-19. Turning to the study itself: T cells, B-cell-depleted T cells, or PBMCs provided the cDNA or gDNA that served as material.

This table comes from immunoSEQ multiplex PCR, and its TCRdb copy is limited to in-frame clones, with some not included. The sample has 100,000 to 120,000 clones, 55% to 75% seen once. The sequenced sample was peripheral blood. The receptor was isolated from a woman in her thirties or forties with acute or convalescent COVID-19.

CDR3 coding DNA: TGTGCCAGTAGTATGGCGAGGACAGGGGGAAGCTACGAGCAGTACTTC. Amino acid sequence: CASSMARTGGSYEQYF. The chain employs TRBV19 and TRBJ2-7; TRBD1 aligns across 10 bases. The CDR3 is made up of 16 amino acids. J was trimmed by 3 bases and V by 3 bases; bases with no gene match: 8. Germline CDR1 reads LNHDA; CDR2 reads SQIVND (reference sequence).